The clone carrying this T cell receptor (beta chain) turned up a few times. Using immunoSEQ multiplex PCR, the repertoire was profiled, and TCRdb retains in-frame clones only, with some absent. The repertoire holds some 130,000 clones, with almost 85% as singletons. The sample belongs to a study of cytomegalovirus exposure and HLA in healthy donors. Overall study: The same platform was used for the roughly 120 validation repertoires as for the 666 first-cohort repertoires, as reported in a later analysis.

The V and J ends lost 1 base and 0 bases respectively, with 11 bases between them. The CDR3 extends over 15 amino acids. In germline, CDR1 is SGHDT, CDR2 YYEEEE. This chain joins TRBV5-6 and TRBJ2-7, with D maybe TRBD2 (5 bases). The sample was PBMCs. This clonotype originated in a man aged 25 to 40 in good health and CMV-seropositive. CDR3 region: CASSLFGKSSYEQYF. The CDR3 DNA reads as TGTGCCAGCAGCTTGTTCGGGAAGAGCTCCTACGAGCAGTACTTC.